This is a list of T cell receptor beta chains from one sample in a study of blood T cell repertoires in COVID-19. Profiled with immunoSEQ multiplex PCR; TCRdb holds only in-frame clones, not every one. The sample consists of 150,000 or so clones, over 75% of them appearing once. Sequencing was performed on PBMCs or T cells enriched from blood (not recorded which). The receptor set was obtained from a woman aged 40 to 49 with acute COVID-19. Both conserved end residues are part of each CDR3. The order of the fields is V gene, clone size, J gene, D gene, CDR3 DNA, CDR3 protein. A D gene is named only where the DNA matches it firmly. Expanded clones are given a class, and other clones once, few, many or no size at all.

v_call: TRBV5-1
clone_size: .
j_call: TRBJ2-3
d_call: .
cdr3_nt: TGCGCCAGCAATCGGGGCGGGACTGTCACAGATACGCAGTATTTT
cdr3_aa: CASNRGGTVTDTQYF

v_call: TRBV5-4
clone_size: once
j_call: TRBJ2-3
d_call: .
cdr3_nt: TGTGCCAGCAGCATGGGCCCTACCACAGATACGCAGTATTTT
cdr3_aa: CASSMGPTTDTQYF

v_call: TRBV5-1
clone_size: .
j_call: TRBJ2-1
d_call: .
cdr3_nt: TGCGCCAGCAGCTTTGGCCAGCGGAACAATGAGCAGTTCTTC
cdr3_aa: CASSFGQRNNEQFF

v_call: TRBV13
clone_size: .
j_call: TRBJ1-2
d_call: .
cdr3_nt: TGTGCCAGCACATACAGGGTGTACAACTATGGCTACACCTTC
cdr3_aa: CASTYRVYNYGYTF

v_call: TRBV7-2
clone_size: .
j_call: TRBJ2-5
d_call: TRBD2
cdr3_nt: TGTGCCAGCAGCTGGAAGAGCGGGAGTGGAGAGACCCAGTACTTC
cdr3_aa: CASSWKSGSGETQYF

v_call: TRBV19
clone_size: .
j_call: TRBJ1-2
d_call: .
cdr3_nt: TGTGCCAGTAGTACCCTTGGACAGAACTATGGCTACACCTTC
cdr3_aa: CASSTLGQNYGYTF

v_call: TRBV5-8
clone_size: once
j_call: TRBJ2-3
d_call: TRBD1
cdr3_nt: TGTGCCAGCAGCGGACCGGGACAGGGTATAACAGATACGCAGTATTTT
cdr3_aa: CASSGPGQGITDTQYF

v_call: TRBV18
clone_size: .
j_call: TRBJ2-6
d_call: .
cdr3_nt: TGTGCCAGCTCACGCGAGCCCACTGGGGCCAACGTCCTGACTTTC
cdr3_aa: CASSREPTGANVLTF

v_call: TRBV24-1
clone_size: .
j_call: TRBJ2-2
d_call: .
cdr3_nt: TGTGCCACCAGTGATGGAGGTCGGGTCGGGGAGCTGTTTTTT
cdr3_aa: CATSDGGRVGELFF

v_call: TRBV7-9
clone_size: .
j_call: TRBJ1-5
d_call: .
cdr3_nt: TGTGCCAGCAGCCCCACTGGTGGGCCCCAGCATTTT
cdr3_aa: CASSPTGGPQHF

v_call: TRBV6-5
clone_size: .
j_call: TRBJ2-1
d_call: TRBD1
cdr3_nt: TGTGCCAGCAGTAGCGGACAGGGGAGATACAATGAGCAGTTCTTC
cdr3_aa: CASSSGQGRYNEQFF

v_call: TRBV6-2/TRBV6-3
clone_size: .
j_call: TRBJ2-2
d_call: .
cdr3_nt: TGTGCCAGCAGTTACTCCCCCCAGGGAATGGGATCCGGGGAGCTGTTTTTT
cdr3_aa: CASSYSPQGMGSGELFF

v_call: TRBV5-8
clone_size: .
j_call: TRBJ1-4
d_call: TRBD1
cdr3_nt: TGTGCCAGCAGCTCGGGCAGGGGGGATGAAAAACTGTTTTTT
cdr3_aa: CASSSGRGDEKLFF

v_call: TRBV19
clone_size: .
j_call: TRBJ2-2
d_call: .
cdr3_nt: TGTGCCAGCTCAATACCTAGATTAAGGGAGCTGTTTTTT
cdr3_aa: CASSIPRLRELFF

v_call: TRBV19
clone_size: .
j_call: TRBJ2-3
d_call: .
cdr3_nt: TGTGCCAGTAGTATAGACTCGGGCACAGATACGCAGTATTTT
cdr3_aa: CASSIDSGTDTQYF

v_call: TRBV5-1
clone_size: .
j_call: TRBJ2-1
d_call: TRBD2
cdr3_nt: TGCGCCAGCAGCTACGGACTAGCGGGGAACTACAATGAGCAGTTCTTC
cdr3_aa: CASSYGLAGNYNEQFF

v_call: TRBV7-9
clone_size: few
j_call: TRBJ1-2
d_call: .
cdr3_nt: TGTGCCAGCAGCTCCCCGATCAAACGGGGGATCTACACCTTC
cdr3_aa: CASSSPIKRGIYTF

v_call: TRBV18
clone_size: .
j_call: TRBJ2-5
d_call: .
cdr3_nt: TGTGCCAGCTCACCACGCCAGATCCTAGAGACCCAGTACTTC
cdr3_aa: CASSPRQILETQYF

v_call: TRBV2
clone_size: few
j_call: TRBJ2-1
d_call: TRBD1
cdr3_nt: TGTGCCAGCAGCCCTATTCGGGACAGCTCCTACAATGAGCAGTTCTTC
cdr3_aa: CASSPIRDSSYNEQFF

v_call: TRBV20-1
clone_size: .
j_call: TRBJ1-1
d_call: .
cdr3_nt: TGCAGTGCTAGTACGGGCCAGGGTGCCGAAGCTTTCTTT
cdr3_aa: CSASTGQGAEAFF

v_call: TRBV11-3
clone_size: .
j_call: TRBJ1-1
d_call: .
cdr3_nt: TGTGCCAGCAGCTCTATCCAGGGTATAAACACTGAAGCTTTCTTT
cdr3_aa: CASSSIQGINTEAFF

v_call: TRBV15
clone_size: .
j_call: TRBJ1-2
d_call: .
cdr3_nt: TGTGCCACCAGCAGAGACATAGCGCGCGGGGCTAACTATGGCTACACCTTC
cdr3_aa: CATSRDIARGANYGYTF

v_call: TRBV4-2
clone_size: few
j_call: TRBJ2-1
d_call: TRBD2
cdr3_nt: TGTGCCAGCAGCCAAGGGCCTAGCGGTCACACCTACAATGAGCAGTTCTTC
cdr3_aa: CASSQGPSGHTYNEQFF

v_call: TRBV5-4
clone_size: .
j_call: TRBJ2-2
d_call: TRBD2
cdr3_nt: TGTGCCAGCAGCCCTGGACTAGCGGGAGTGACGGGGGAGCTGTTTTTT
cdr3_aa: CASSPGLAGVTGELFF

v_call: TRBV27
clone_size: .
j_call: TRBJ1-1
d_call: .
cdr3_nt: TGTGCCAGCAGACCCCTCGCCAGGTTCCCTCCTCTGTCTGAAGCTTTCTTT
cdr3_aa: CASRPLARFPPLSEAFF

v_call: TRBV7-8
clone_size: .
j_call: TRBJ1-1
d_call: TRBD1
cdr3_nt: TGTGCCAGCAGCACCACCAACCCGGGACAGGAGTATCCTGAAGCTTTCTTT
cdr3_aa: CASSTTNPGQEYPEAFF

v_call: TRBV4-2
clone_size: few
j_call: TRBJ2-2
d_call: .
cdr3_nt: TGTGCCAGCAACCCAACAGAGAACACCGGGGAGCTGTTTTTT
cdr3_aa: CASNPTENTGELFF

v_call: TRBV5-5
clone_size: .
j_call: TRBJ2-7
d_call: .
cdr3_nt: TGTGCCAGCAGCTTGGACAGGGTTAGAGGCGAGCAGTACTTC
cdr3_aa: CASSLDRVRGEQYF

v_call: TRBV4-2
clone_size: .
j_call: TRBJ1-2
d_call: .
cdr3_nt: TGTGCCAGCAGCCAAGATCTGCAGGGAAGGGGTGGCTACACCTTC
cdr3_aa: CASSQDLQGRGGYTF

v_call: TRBV21-1
clone_size: once
j_call: TRBJ2-1
d_call: .
cdr3_nt: TGTGCCAGCAGCAAAGAGGAGCCGGGACAGGGGCCCTACAATGAGCAGTTCTTC
cdr3_aa: CASSKEEPGQGPYNEQFF

v_call: TRBV7-9
clone_size: .
j_call: TRBJ2-2
d_call: .
cdr3_nt: TGTGCCTCCCCCGCGGTCGGGGAGCTGTTTTTT
cdr3_aa: CASPAVGELFF

v_call: TRBV7-3
clone_size: .
j_call: TRBJ2-7
d_call: .
cdr3_nt: TGTGCCAGCAGCTTATCCGGTCGGCAGGCCTACGAGCAGTACTTC
cdr3_aa: CASSLSGRQAYEQYF

v_call: TRBV19
clone_size: .
j_call: TRBJ2-7
d_call: TRBD2
cdr3_nt: TGTGCCAGTAGTCTCGGACTAGCGGGAGGGAAGGAGCAGTACTTC
cdr3_aa: CASSLGLAGGKEQYF

v_call: TRBV7-9
clone_size: .
j_call: TRBJ2-1
d_call: TRBD2
cdr3_nt: TGTGCCAGCAGCCCTAGGACTAGCGGGACCAATGAGCAGTTCTTC
cdr3_aa: CASSPRTSGTNEQFF

v_call: TRBV9
clone_size: .
j_call: TRBJ2-3
d_call: .
cdr3_nt: TGTGCCAGCAGCGTAGTGGAGGGGGCCACAGATACGCAGTATTTT
cdr3_aa: CASSVVEGATDTQYF

v_call: TRBV4-2
clone_size: .
j_call: TRBJ2-1
d_call: .
cdr3_nt: TGTGCCAGCAGCCAAGGAGCCGGGGAGGCAGCCTACAATGAGCAGTTCTTC
cdr3_aa: CASSQGAGEAAYNEQFF